These 10 T cell receptor beta chains originate from one sample sequenced in a study of T cell responses to AZD1222 COVID-19 vaccine (dated by TCRdb to the early 2020s). Library generation was performed with the immunoSEQ multiplex PCR assay. Drawn from immuneACCESS, this table holds only the in-frame rearrangements with V and J called that TCRdb kept. Clones are partly lost; checked studies trace under half to an unresolved V gene and leave the rest unexplained. This sample has approximately 100,000 clones in its table, and around nine tenths of those were observed once. The top ten constitute more than 15% of the sample. What this sample's time point label stands for: baseline before first vaccination. The sequencing used peripheral blood, collected on day 0 of AZD1222 vaccination. The receptors were sampled from an adult in good health.

V usage is TRBV5-1 and J usage is TRBJ1-2, with 8 bases fitting TRBD1. Germline V lookup: CDR1 SGHRS, CDR2 YFSETQ. The ends lost 4 bases at V and 1 base at J; junction bases unmatched: 6. This CDR3 contains 15 residues. The CDR3 DNA reads TGCGCCAGCAGCCCCGGACAGGGAATTAACTATGGCTACACCTTC. It translates to CASSPGQGINYGYTF.

The chain recombines TRBV6-5 with TRBJ1-6; the match to TRBD1 covers 7 bases. The length of the CDR3 is 14 residues. V shed 7 bases and J 10 bases; nucleotides not matched to a gene: 10. The germline gives CDR1 MNHEY, CDR2 SVGAGI. The CDR3 spells CASTISRGGSPLHF. The CDR3 DNA reads TGTGCCAGCACCATATCTCGAGGGGGCTCACCCCTCCACTTT.

The chain is built from TRBV2 and TRBJ1-1, with D possibly being TRBD1 (5 bases). Germline loops: CDR1 SNHLY, CDR2 FYNNEI. Trimming stripped 7 bases from V and 0 bases from J, with 6 bases between. The CDR3 has 12 amino acids. This CDR3 is CASTRVNTEAFF. CDR3 nucleotide sequence: TGTGCCAGCACCAGGGTGAACACTGAAGCTTTCTTT.

This chain uses TRBV28 with TRBJ1-6; maybe TRBD1 (6 bases). Germline lookup yields CDR1 MDHEN and CDR2 SYDVKM. The CDR3 loop spans 18 amino acids. V was shortened by 7 bases and J by 0 bases, with 19 bases between the two germline ends. The CDR3 here is CASTKHRRGSSYNSPLHF. The CDR3 nucleotides are TGTGCCAGCACCAAACACCGCAGGGGTAGCTCCTATAATTCACCCCTCCACTTT.

This chain uses TRBV5-1 with TRBJ2-3, with D hard to call. V shed 0 bases and J shed 2 bases, with 7 bases lying between them. Germline V gene sequence: CDR1 SGHRS, CDR2 YFSETQ. The CDR3 has 14 residues. The chain's CDR3 is CASSLGRNTDTQYF. The CDR3 coding sequence is TGCGCCAGCAGCTTGGGAAGGAACACAGATACGCAGTATTTT.

J is TRBJ2-1 and V is TRBV27; 7 bases are a match to TRBD1. Trimming at V came to 6 bases and at J to 9 bases, leaving 14 bases not matched to a gene. The CDR3 runs to 15 residues. Germline V gives CDR1 MNHEY, CDR2 SMNVEV (reference sequence). CDR3: CASSWQGDRSGEQFF. In nucleotides, the CDR3 is TGTGCCAGCAGCTGGCAGGGGGACCGCAGTGGTGAGCAGTTCTTC.

This clone was seen just once. The V and J genes are TRBV11-2 and TRBJ1-4; 9 nucleotides agree with TRBD1. V lost 4 bases and J lost 4; bases outside the gene matches: 1. The CDR3 length is 14 residues. Germline V gene lookup returns CDR1 SGHAT and CDR2 FQNNGV. CDR3 nucleotides: TGTGCCAGCAGCTCGACAGGGGGTAATGAAAAACTGTTTTTT. Translated: CASSSTGGNEKLFF.

As for this clone: One junction end disagrees with the germline gene, perhaps due to a read error. The CDR3 here is CASSYSKGLRNTRELFF. CDR3 DNA: TGTGCCAGCAGTTACTCGAAGGGACTAAGAAACACCAGGGAGCTGTTTTTT. The J gene is TRBJ2-2, the V gene TRBV6-2 or TRBV6-3, with 7 bases lining up with TRBD2. Germline CDR1 MNHEY, CDR2 SVGEGT. The CDR3 has 17 amino acids.

The CDR3 bases are TGTGCCAGTAGTCCCCGACAACAGGGATGGGTAGCTGGAAACACCATATATTTT. It yields the protein CASSPRQQGWVAGNTIYF. This sequence joins TRBV19 and TRBJ1-3; possible D gene TRBD1, 6 bases. This CDR3 contains 18 residues. The germline V and J ends were trimmed by 5 bases and 2 bases, with 22 bases remaining between them. CDR1 LNHDA and CDR2 SQIVND come from the germline V gene (reference sequence).

By its share, this clone is medium-sized (0.01 to 0.1%). This chain connects TRBV25-1 to TRBJ2-6; TRBD2 might be the D (5 bases). Germline V gene data show CDR1 as MGHDK and CDR2 as SYGVNS. The CDR3 is 15 amino acids. The V end lost 3 bases, the J end lost 13 bases, and 19 bases lay between the germline ends. CDR3 bases: TGTGCCAGCAGTGATGAGCAGGACCGGGGAAGGGTCCTGACTTTC. Protein product: CASSDEQDRGRVLTF.